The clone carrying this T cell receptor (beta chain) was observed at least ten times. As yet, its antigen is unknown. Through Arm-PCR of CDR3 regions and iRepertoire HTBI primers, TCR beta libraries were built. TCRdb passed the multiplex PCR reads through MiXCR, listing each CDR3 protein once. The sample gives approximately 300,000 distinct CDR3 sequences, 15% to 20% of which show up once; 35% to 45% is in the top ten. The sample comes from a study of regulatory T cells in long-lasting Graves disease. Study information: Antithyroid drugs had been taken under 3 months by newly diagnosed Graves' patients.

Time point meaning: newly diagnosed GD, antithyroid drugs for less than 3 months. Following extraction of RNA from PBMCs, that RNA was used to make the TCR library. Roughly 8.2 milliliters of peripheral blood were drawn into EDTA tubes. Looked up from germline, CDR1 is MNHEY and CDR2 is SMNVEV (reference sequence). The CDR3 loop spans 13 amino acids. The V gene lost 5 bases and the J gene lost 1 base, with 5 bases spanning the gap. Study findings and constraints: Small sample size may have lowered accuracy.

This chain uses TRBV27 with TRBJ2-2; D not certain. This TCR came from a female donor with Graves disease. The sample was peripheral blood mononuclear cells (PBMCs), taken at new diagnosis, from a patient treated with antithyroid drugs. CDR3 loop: CASSQQNTGELFF. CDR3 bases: TGTGCCAGCAGTCAGCAGAACACCGGGGAGCTGTTTTTT.